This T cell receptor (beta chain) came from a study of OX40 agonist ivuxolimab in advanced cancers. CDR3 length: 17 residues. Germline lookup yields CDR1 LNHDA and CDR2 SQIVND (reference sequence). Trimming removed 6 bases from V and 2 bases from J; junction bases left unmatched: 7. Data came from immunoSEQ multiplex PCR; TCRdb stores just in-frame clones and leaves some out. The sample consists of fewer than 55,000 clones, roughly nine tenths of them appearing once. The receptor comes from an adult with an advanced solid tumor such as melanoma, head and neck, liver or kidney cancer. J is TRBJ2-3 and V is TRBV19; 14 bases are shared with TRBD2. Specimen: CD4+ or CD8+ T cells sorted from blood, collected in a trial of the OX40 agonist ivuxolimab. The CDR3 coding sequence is TGTGCCAGTAGCTCGGGACTAGCGGGGGAAGCCACAGATACGCAGTATTTT. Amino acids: CASSSGLAGEATDTQYF.